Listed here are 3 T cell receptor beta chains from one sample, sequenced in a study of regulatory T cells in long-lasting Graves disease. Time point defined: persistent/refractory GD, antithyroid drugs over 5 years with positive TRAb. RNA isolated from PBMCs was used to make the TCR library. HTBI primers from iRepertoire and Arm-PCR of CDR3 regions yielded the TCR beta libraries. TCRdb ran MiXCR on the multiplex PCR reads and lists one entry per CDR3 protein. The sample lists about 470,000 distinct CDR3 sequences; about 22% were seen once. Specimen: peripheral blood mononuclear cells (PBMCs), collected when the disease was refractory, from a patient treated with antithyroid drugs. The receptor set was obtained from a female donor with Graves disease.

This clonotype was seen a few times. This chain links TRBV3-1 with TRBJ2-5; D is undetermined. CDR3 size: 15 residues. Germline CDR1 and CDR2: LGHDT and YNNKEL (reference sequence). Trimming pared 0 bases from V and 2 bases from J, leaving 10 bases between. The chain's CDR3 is CASSQDLDRQETQYF. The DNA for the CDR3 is TGTGCCAGCAGCCAAGATCTAGACCGACAAGAGACCCAGTACTTC.

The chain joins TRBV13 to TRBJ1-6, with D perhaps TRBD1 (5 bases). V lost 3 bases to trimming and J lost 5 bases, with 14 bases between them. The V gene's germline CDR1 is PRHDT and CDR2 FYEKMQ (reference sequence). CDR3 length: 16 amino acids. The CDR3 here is CASSFLWQGNNSPLHF. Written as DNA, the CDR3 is TGTGCCAGCAGCTTTCTATGGCAGGGCAATAATTCACCCCTCCACTTT.

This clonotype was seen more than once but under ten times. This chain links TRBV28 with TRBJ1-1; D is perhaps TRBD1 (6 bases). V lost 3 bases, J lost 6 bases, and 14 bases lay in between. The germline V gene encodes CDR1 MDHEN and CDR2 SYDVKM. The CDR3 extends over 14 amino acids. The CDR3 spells CASSFTGLLAEAFF. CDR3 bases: TGTGCCAGCAGTTTTACAGGGTTGTTGGCTGAAGCTTTCTTT.